This T cell receptor beta chain was sequenced in a study of cytomegalovirus exposure and HLA in healthy donors (dated by TCRdb to about 2017). Turning to the overall study: According to an earlier analysis of 587 of the donors, about 179 million T cells yielded 90 million to 130 million unique TCR beta sequences and around 300 Gb of sequence data. An early release that covered about 640 HLA-typed donors contained approximately 300 gigabases of sequencing data and some 87 million unique TCR sequences. Among the roughly 430 genotyped donors, 81% belonged to the genetic ancestry cluster associated with self-reported Caucasian donors. The study aimed to test whether signatures of past pathogen exposure could be identified by cataloging public T cell receptors. The study profiled the T cell repertoires of about 720 subjects by immunosequencing and related them to cytomegalovirus serostatus. In addition to the first cohort of several hundred subjects, a separate validation cohort of some 120 different subjects was used. To predict cytomegalovirus infection status, the study combined high-throughput TCR immunosequencing, statistical association of individual TCRs with disease status, and machine learning. To study patterns of TCR occurrence, a later analysis re-analyzed previously published TCR beta repertoires from several hundred donors and added high-resolution HLA genotyping. Rather than using new phenotypic data, the later analysis identified candidate immune exposures from TCR beta sequences and from how often those sequences occurred across donors. To decide whether each TCR beta V gene segment behaved as functional or pseudogenic, an earlier analysis of some 600 of the donors relied on high-throughput TCR beta sequencing. Donor age, sex, ethnicity and CMV serostatus were compiled together with the repertoire data. Genome-wide SNP genotypes for about 60% of the 666 donors were used in a later genetic analysis, which treated that subset as a discovery cohort. Every discovery cohort repertoire had been produced on one sequencing platform. HLA typing included class I and class II loci at four-digit resolution. The number of donors typed differed by locus, with about 620-630 for A, B, C, DRB1 and DQB1, more than 500 for DQA1, about 610 for DPA1, and around 450 for DPB1. Five DR-DQ haplotypes were treated as single units for association and clustering because of strong linkage in the cohort. Among roughly 400 genotyped donors of the cohort, an average of roughly 230,000 unique TCR beta nucleotide sequences was sequenced per donor, of which about 18% were non-productive. Here is what the overall study found, with its caveats: A later analysis reported that several top co-occurrence clusters appeared linked to parvovirus B19, influenza, CMV and Epstein-Barr virus. Presence/absence analyses assumed roughly uniform sequencing depth across donors, an assumption that may not hold. According to a later genetic analysis, donors in an Asian-associated ancestry cluster had fewer N-insertions in productive TCRs than the roughly 670-donor mean. A later genetic analysis associated a missense DCLRE1C variant with V-gene and J-gene trimming of TCR beta chains, and an independent cohort replicated the association. Because HLA typing was unavailable for some donors at each locus, only the typed subset was used in association tests. In a later analysis, some 17,000 TCR beta sequences were associated with specific HLA alleles at a false discovery rate of 0.05. A later analysis found that HLA-associated TCR beta chains were more clonally expanded and had lower generation probabilities than equally common non-associated chains. In the study, about 150 TCR beta chains were listed as associated with cytomegalovirus. A cluster of highly shared sequence variants was judged likely to represent a technical artifact of the sequencing pipeline. Because counts were too low, more than 15 rarely observed V segments, including chromosome 9 orphons, were excluded from the earlier analysis of around 640 of the donors. It was suggested by the authors that the approach could potentially be generalized to other disease states and immunological phenotypes. According to a later analysis, TCR association rates differed among HLA loci, with DRB1 alleles showing the most associated TCRs and HLA-C alleles showing the fewest. A few of the identified cytomegalovirus-associated TCR beta chains were confirmed in vitro to be specific for cytomegalovirus antigens. In an earlier analysis of some 540 of the donors, most TCR beta V segments appeared in productive rearrangements about 87% or about 30% of the time, broadly matching IMGT annotations. When HLA alleles, especially DR and DQ, strongly co-occurred, TCR associations were difficult to assign to individual alleles. Some IMGT-functional V segments, including TRBV6-2 and TRBV6-3, could not be distinguished by the 87-base-pair reads and were therefore excluded. The cohort was sequenced for TCR beta chains only, and without alpha or paired-chain data the features that could be detected were limited. CMV serostatus was the only immune exposure information available for the cohort. Correlated functional status among segregating V segments might reflect linkage disequilibrium, but an unknown experimental factor could not be ruled out. A later analysis found that most CMV-associated TCR beta chains appeared HLA-restricted, with HLA associations seemingly driven largely by CMV exposure. Most TCR sequences were observed very rarely across donors, whereas some public TCRs were present in many individuals. A further reported finding was that TCR beta sequences accurately predicted the HLA-A and HLA-B alleles for most subjects in the first cohort. The classifier was reported to diagnose cytomegalovirus status with high specificity and sensitivity in both the original cohort and the validation cohort.

Libraries were constructed by the immunoSEQ multiplex PCR assay. For the multiplex PCR, a mixture combining 60 forward primers for TCR Vbeta segments and 13 reverse primers for TCR Jbeta segments was used. The CDR3 region of rearranged TCR beta genes was amplified from genomic DNA by a multiplex PCR assay. The amplified TCR beta libraries were sequenced on the Illumina HiSeq System as 87-base-pair reads. The published analysis was carried out like this. In a later analysis, tens of millions of unique TCR beta chains were counted across the roughly 610 repertoires, and roughly 9.9 million of these chains were shared by at least two donors. Raw reads were error-corrected and collapsed into unique sequences by a nearest-neighbor algorithm in which closely related sequences were merged to remove PCR and sequencing errors. CDR3 sequences were aligned to IMGT reference sequences to assign V, D and J gene segments. For a sequence to be retained, a match of at least six nucleotides to both a V gene segment and a J gene segment was required. A rearrangement was called productive if the CDR3 had no stop codons and remained in frame with V and J, and every other rearrangement was called non-productive. Following IMGT convention, CDR3 was defined as the stretch from the second conserved V-encoded cysteine to the conserved J-encoded phenylalanine. The earlier analysis of a few hundred of the donors excluded any sequence lacking an unambiguous match to a single V gene segment. In an earlier analysis of around 600 of the donors, V segments were called functional above 56.7% productive rearrangements and were called segregating when the between-donor standard deviation exceeded 5%. A statistical classification framework was built for diagnosing cytomegalovirus status from the catalog of TCR beta chain sequences. V and J gene assignment, in a later analysis, came from comparing TCR nucleotide sequences with IMGT/GENE-DB human TR gene sequences. In a later analysis, CDR3 sequences and most-parsimonious VDJ recombination scenarios were assigned using the TCRdist pipeline. In a later analysis, each TCR beta chain was defined by its CDR3 amino acid sequence together with its V-gene family, and reads without a unique V-gene family were excluded. To address suspected cross-contamination and a sequencing artifact, a later analysis removed approximately 590 highly shared, low-generation-probability nucleotide sequences. For each public chain, a later analysis derived a clonal expansion index from normalized ranks of inferred template counts within each repertoire. Generation probabilities in a later analysis came from a VDJ recombination model fitted to out-of-frame rearrangements, and those results were checked against IGoR. In a later analysis, TCR-TCR, TCR-HLA and TCR-CMV co-occurrence was scored with hypergeometric tests, and a repertoire-size bias correction was applied to TCR pairs. A later analysis estimated false discovery rates by permuting HLA or CMV assignments 20 times. In a later analysis, co-occurring TCRs were grouped using DBSCAN, and TCRdist sequence similarity was added for clustering within HLA-allele-positive subsets. Co-occurrence clustering excluded repertoires with fewer than 30,000 or more than 120,000 public chains, plus five with anomalous nucleotide sharing. This is the immuneACCESS table as TCRdb keeps it, with only in-frame sequences that have V and J called. A part of the clones is gone; compared with another copy, unresolved V genes explain less than half, and the rest is unexplained. That table is the source of V, J and clone size, and D and trimming were worked out from the DNA. The sample table lists about 89,000 clones, roughly a tenth of them with a count of one. The ten largest clones take up around 5% of the sample.

This clone was counted a few times. The specificity of this receptor is unknown. No base-level quality is on record; no much larger clone is a single base apart. Measured from the cysteine to the phenylalanine, the CDR3 is 14 residues long. Here the CDR3 DNA is all that survives: 42 bases in frame from base 1. The germline V gene supplies CDR1 SGHTA and CDR2 FQGNSA. A distance of 7 bases separates the germline ends of V and J, which lose 1 base and 0 bases respectively. The cohort consisted of approximately 670 healthy bone marrow donors. At the time of sampling, all cohort members were nominally healthy, though unrecorded immune exposures were likely present. The donor was CMV seropositive and belonged to the group of about 290 seropositive cohort members. A peripheral blood sample was provided by each donor, and peripheral blood mononuclear cells were used for TCR beta sequencing. The Qiagen DNeasy Blood Extraction Kit was used to extract genomic DNA from the blood cell samples.

The TCR comes from a middle-aged man in good health and CMV-seropositive. Rearrangement joined TRBV7-2 to TRBJ2-7, with the D gene too uncertain to name. The sequenced sample was PBMCs. In nucleotide form, the sequence is TGTGCCAGCAGCTTAGGCAGTAACTCCTACGAGCAGTACTTC. This is translated as CASSLGSNSYEQYF. Outside the CDR3, residues come from the reference TRBV7-2 and TRBJ2-7 proteins, so the full variable domain is: GAGVSQSPSNKVTEKGKDVELRCDPISGHTALYWYRQSLGQGLEFLIYFQGNSAPDKSGLPSDRFSAERTGGSVSTLTIQRTQQEDSAVYLCASSLGSNSYEQYFGPGTRLTVT.